This entry lists 19 T cell receptor beta chains sequenced from one sample in a study of T cell responses to AZD1222 COVID-19 vaccine. TCRdb keeps only in-frame clones here, not all; method: immunoSEQ multiplex PCR. The sample has 130,000 or so clones, around 89% seen once. The source material was peripheral blood, sampled on day 0 of AZD1222 vaccination. These receptors originate from an adult in good health.

CDR3 protein: CASSLEQGRTEAFF. The CDR3 region has the DNA TGTGCCAGCAGCTTAGAACAGGGACGAACTGAAGCTTTCTTT. The genes are TRBV11-1 and TRBJ1-1; the D gene is possibly TRBD1 (6 bases). Germline assignment: CDR1 SGHAT and CDR2 FQDESV (reference sequence). The CDR3 is 14 residues long. The V end was cut by 1 base, the J end by 5 bases, with 11 bases between.

The V call is TRBV27, the J call TRBJ1-2; 8 nucleotides line up with TRBD1. Per the germline V gene, CDR1 is MNHEY and CDR2 is SMNVEV (reference sequence). CDR3 length equals 13 residues. With 5 bases clipped from V and 6 bases from J, the junction kept 5 bases outside the gene matches. The DNA of the CDR3 is TGTGCCAGCAGTCTCCGACAGGGGAATGGCTACACCTTC. The encoded protein is CASSLRQGNGYTF.

The CDR3: CASSLFPGGVAGYTF. The CDR3 nucleotides read TGTGCCAGCAGTTTATTTCCAGGCGGAGTGGCTGGCTACACCTTC. The V gene is TRBV27, the J gene TRBJ1-2, with D hard to call. Germline lookup yields CDR1 MNHEY and CDR2 SMNVEV (reference sequence). There are 15 residues in the CDR3. V shed 1 base and J shed 7 bases, with 16 bases lying between them.

This sequence joins TRBV5-1 and TRBJ2-7; D gene uncertain. CDR1 and CDR2 (germline): SGHRS, YFSETQ. The CDR3 loop spans 14 amino acids. Trimming cost V 5 bases and J 3 bases, with 15 bases left between them. In nucleotides, the CDR3 is TGCGCCAGCAGGAAGGATGGTTACGTCTACGAGCAGTACTTC. Translation: CASRKDGYVYEQYF.

The rearrangement links TRBV27 to TRBJ2-5, with D unclear. The V gene lost 8 bases and the J gene lost 2 bases, with 6 bases spanning the gap. CDR1 is MNHEY and CDR2 is SMNVEV in the germline V gene (reference sequence). There are 11 residues in the CDR3. The DNA of the CDR3 is TGTGCCAGCCATGATCAAGAGACCCAGTACTTC. The encoded protein is CASHDQETQYF.

The chain combines TRBV9 with TRBJ2-7; maybe TRBD1 (6 bases). From germline, CDR1 is SGDLS and CDR2 YYNGEE. The CDR3 consists of 15 residues. Trimming removed 3 bases from V and 3 bases from J, with 16 bases in between. The DNA for the CDR3 is TGTGCCAGCAGCGCTCTGGGGGAAGGGGGCTACGAGCAGTACTTC. It translates to CASSALGEGGYEQYF.

DNA of the CDR3: TGTGCCACCAGTGACTCTTCTACAGGGAGGTATGGCTACACCTTC. Amino acids: CATSDSSTGRYGYTF. J is TRBJ1-2 and V is TRBV24-1; D might be TRBD1 (6 bases). V lost 4 bases, J lost 5 bases, and 16 bases lay in between. The germline gives CDR1 KGHDR, CDR2 SFDVKD. This CDR3 is built from 15 residues.

The chain employs TRBV18 and TRBJ2-5; 9 nucleotides align to TRBD2. V lost 3 bases and J lost 3; bases outside the gene matches: 5. This CDR3 region has 15 residues. Per the germline V gene, CDR1 is KGHSH and CDR2 is LQKENI. The CDR3 is CASSPGLAGKETQYF. The CDR3, as DNA: TGTGCCAGCTCACCCGGGCTAGCGGGGAAAGAGACCCAGTACTTC.

The V gene is TRBV6-2 or TRBV6-3, the J gene TRBJ2-5; possible D gene TRBD1, 6 bases. The CDR3 sequence is 14 residues long. Trimming left V 5 bases short and J 4 bases short, with 14 bases between. Germline CDR1 is MNHEY and CDR2 is SVGEGT. The DNA for the CDR3 is TGTGCCAGCAGTCGGACAGTAAGGGGAGAGACCCAGTACTTC. Its translation: CASSRTVRGETQYF.

Here the CDR3 DNA reads TGTGCCAGCAGCCGACAGGGCCCCGCGTACTCTGGGGCCAACGTCCTGACTTTC. This encodes CASSRQGPAYSGANVLTF. The V gene is TRBV6-6, the J gene TRBJ2-6, with 7 bases aligning to TRBD1. CDR1 is MNHNY, CDR2 SVGAGI, per germline (reference sequence). The CDR3 contains 18 residues. V was clipped by 6 bases and J by 0 bases; unmatched bases: 11.

The rearrangement joins TRBV14 to TRBJ2-7, with D perhaps matching TRBD2 (6 bases). Per the germline V gene, CDR1 is SGHDN and CDR2 is FVKESK. This CDR3 contains 14 residues. The germline V and J ends were trimmed by 2 bases and 4 bases, with 12 bases remaining between them. CDR3 region: CASSQLGRGYEQYF. The CDR3 DNA reads TGTGCCAGCAGCCAATTGGGGCGGGGATACGAGCAGTACTTC.

There are a few counts of this clone. This CDR3 reads CAWGGQGSRADTQYF. The CDR3 nucleotides are TGTGCCTGGGGTGGACAGGGGTCCAGGGCAGATACGCAGTATTTT. The chain links TRBV30 to TRBJ2-3, with 9 bases that match TRBD1. The V gene end was trimmed by 5 bases and the J gene end by 4 bases; junction bases not matched to a gene: 10. The CDR3 is 15 residues long. Looked up from germline, CDR1 is GTSNPN and CDR2 is SVGIG (reference sequence). Full variable domain (missing parts from reference TRBV30 and TRBJ2-3): SQTIHQWPATLVQPVGSPLSLECTVEGTSNPNLYWYRQAAGRGLQLLFYSVGIGQISSEVPQNLSASRPQDRQFILSSKKLLLSDSGFYLCAWGGQGSRADTQYFGPGTRLTVL.

This clone was seen a single time. This rearrangement joins TRBV4-2 to TRBJ1-1; possible D gene TRBD1, 6 bases. V lost 4 bases and J 7 bases, leaving 10 bases between the germline ends. The CDR3 consists of 12 residues. Germline V gene sequence: CDR1 LGHNA, CDR2 YNFKEQ. Written as DNA, the CDR3 is TGTGCCAGCAGCCCCGGACAGTTTGAAGCTTTCTTT. Its translation: CASSPGQFEAFF.

The V call is TRBV4-2, the J call TRBJ2-7, with D uncertain. Germline V gene lookup returns CDR1 LGHNA and CDR2 YNFKEQ. The V end was cut by 3 bases, the J end by 0 bases, with 12 bases between. This CDR3 spans 15 amino acids. CDR3 region: CASSQVSSASYEQYF. Here the CDR3 DNA reads TGTGCCAGCAGCCAGGTCTCCTCCGCCTCCTACGAGCAGTACTTC.

The gene calls are TRBV28 and TRBJ1-1; D is possibly TRBD1 (5 bases). Trimming removed 7 bases at V and 7 bases at J, with 28 bases between. The germline CDR1 and CDR2 sequences are MDHEN and SYDVKM. The CDR3 contains 17 residues. This chain's CDR3 is CASTRSWAFRGTGEAFF. The CDR3, as DNA: TGTGCCAGCACGAGGTCTTGGGCGTTTCGGGGGACGGGTGAAGCTTTCTTT.

The chain carries TRBV18 and TRBJ2-4, with TRBD2 matching 10 bases. This CDR3 is 18 amino acids long. Germline V CDR1 and CDR2: KGHSH, LQKENI. The junction had 9 bases not matched to a gene; V was cut back by 3 bases and J by 1 base. The CDR3 sequence: CASSPAAGGPLAKNIQYF. In nucleotides, the CDR3 is TGTGCCAGCTCACCTGCAGCGGGAGGGCCGTTGGCCAAAAACATTCAGTACTTC.

This sequence joins TRBV9 and TRBJ2-3; TRBD2 matches 7 bases. CDR1 and CDR2 (germline): SGDLS, YYNGEE. The CDR3 covers 15 residues. V lost 0 bases, J lost 5 bases, and 6 bases stayed unmatched. The CDR3 region is CASSVEGRVGDTQYF. The CDR3 DNA is TGTGCCAGCAGCGTAGAGGGGAGGGTAGGAGATACGCAGTATTTT.

The V call is TRBV9, the J call TRBJ1-3, with D possibly TRBD1 on 5 matching bases. Germline CDR1 reads SGDLS; CDR2 reads YYNGEE. Trimming left V 4 bases short and J 2 bases short, with 16 bases between. This CDR3 is built from 16 residues. The DNA of the CDR3 is TGTGCCAGCAGCCAGCTCAGGGATTCCCCTGGAAACACCATATATTTT. This sequence encodes CASSQLRDSPGNTIYF. Full variable domain (outside the CDR3, taken from reference TRBV9 and TRBJ1-3): DSGVTQTPKHLITATGQRVTLRCSPRSGDLSVYWYQQSLDQGLQFLIQYYNGEERAKGNILERFSAQQFPDLHSELNLSSLELGDSALYFCASSQLRDSPGNTIYFGEGSWLTVV.

This chain connects TRBV11-2 to TRBJ1-2; D possibly corresponds to TRBD1 (6 bases). The CDR3 has 18 amino acids. Germline values: CDR1 SGHAT, CDR2 FQNNGV. Deletions cut 1 base from V and 10 bases from J, with 28 bases between. Here the CDR3 DNA reads TGTGCCAGCAGCTTAGCAAGTCTGGGGGCAGGGCCTTTGATTGACTACACCTTC. As protein: CASSLASLGAGPLIDYTF.